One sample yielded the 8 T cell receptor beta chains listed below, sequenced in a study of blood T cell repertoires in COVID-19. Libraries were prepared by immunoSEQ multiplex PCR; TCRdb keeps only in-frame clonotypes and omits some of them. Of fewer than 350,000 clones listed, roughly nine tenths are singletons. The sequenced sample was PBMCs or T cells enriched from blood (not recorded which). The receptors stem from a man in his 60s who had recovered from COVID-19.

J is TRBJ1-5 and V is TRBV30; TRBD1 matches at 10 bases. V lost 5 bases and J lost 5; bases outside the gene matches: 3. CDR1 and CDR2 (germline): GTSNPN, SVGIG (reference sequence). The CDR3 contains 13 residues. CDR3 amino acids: CAWAGTGDQPQHF. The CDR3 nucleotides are TGTGCCTGGGCCGGGACAGGGGATCAGCCCCAGCATTTT.

CDR3 bases: TGTGCCAGCAGTCAAACTAGAATTCCCTACGAGCAGTACTTC. It encodes CASSQTRIPYEQYF. The rearrangement uses TRBV27 and TRBJ2-7; possible D gene TRBD2, 5 bases. The V gene's germline CDR1 is MNHEY and CDR2 SMNVEV (reference sequence). The V gene lost 5 bases and the J gene lost 2 bases, with 13 bases spanning the gap. This CDR3 comprises 14 residues.

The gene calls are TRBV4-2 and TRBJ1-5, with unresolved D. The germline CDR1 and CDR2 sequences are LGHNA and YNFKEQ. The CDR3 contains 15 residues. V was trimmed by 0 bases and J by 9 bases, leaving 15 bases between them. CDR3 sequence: CASSQDRGGPGPQHF. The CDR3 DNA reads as TGTGCCAGCAGCCAAGATCGGGGAGGCCCGGGGCCCCAGCATTTT.

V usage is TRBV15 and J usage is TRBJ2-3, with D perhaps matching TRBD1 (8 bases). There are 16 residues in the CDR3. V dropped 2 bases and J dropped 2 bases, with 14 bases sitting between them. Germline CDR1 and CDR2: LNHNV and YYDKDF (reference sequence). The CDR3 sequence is CATSRPTGGATDTQYF. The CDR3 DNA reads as TGTGCCACCAGCAGACCCACAGGGGGGGCCACAGATACGCAGTATTTT.

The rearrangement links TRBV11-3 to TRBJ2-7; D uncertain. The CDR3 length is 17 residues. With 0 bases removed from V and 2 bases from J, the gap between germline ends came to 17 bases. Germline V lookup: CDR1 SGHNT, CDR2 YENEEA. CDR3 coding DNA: TGTGCCAGCAGCTTAGATGGCAGCAAGACAACAACCTACGAGCAGTACTTC. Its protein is CASSLDGSKTTTYEQYF. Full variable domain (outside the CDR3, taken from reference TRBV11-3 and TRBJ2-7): EAGVVQSPRYKIIEKKQPVAFWCNPISGHNTLYWYLQNLGQGPELLIRYENEEAVDDSQLPKDRFSAERLKGVDSTLKIQPAELGDSAVYLCASSLDGSKTTTYEQYFGPGTRLTVT.

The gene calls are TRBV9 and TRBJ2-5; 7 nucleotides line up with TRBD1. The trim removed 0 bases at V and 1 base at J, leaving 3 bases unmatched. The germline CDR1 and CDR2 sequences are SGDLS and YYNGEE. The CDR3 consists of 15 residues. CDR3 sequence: CASSVGGQPQETQYF. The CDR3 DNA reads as TGTGCCAGCAGCGTAGGGGGACAGCCCCAAGAGACCCAGTACTTC.

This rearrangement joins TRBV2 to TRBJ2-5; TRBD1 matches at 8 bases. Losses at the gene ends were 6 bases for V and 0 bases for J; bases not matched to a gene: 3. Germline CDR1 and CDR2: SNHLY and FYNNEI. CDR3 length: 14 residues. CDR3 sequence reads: CASSGDRYQETQYF. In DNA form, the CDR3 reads TGTGCCAGCAGCGGGGACAGGTACCAAGAGACCCAGTACTTC. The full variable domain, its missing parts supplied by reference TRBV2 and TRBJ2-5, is EPEVTQTPSHQVTQMGQEVILRCVPISNHLYFYWYRQILGQKVEFLVSFYNNEISEKSEIFDDQFSVERPDGSNFTLKIRSTKLEDSAMYFCASSGDRYQETQYFGPGTRLLVL.

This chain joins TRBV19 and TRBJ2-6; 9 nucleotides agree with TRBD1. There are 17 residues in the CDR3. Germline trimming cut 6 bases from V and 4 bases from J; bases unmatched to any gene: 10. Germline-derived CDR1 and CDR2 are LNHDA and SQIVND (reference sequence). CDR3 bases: TGTGCCAGTAGCCCTTCGGGACAGGGTTCCGGGGCCAACGTCCTGACTTTC. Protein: CASSPSGQGSGANVLTF.